Many counts were recorded for the clone carrying this T cell receptor beta chain. Stable Graves' hyperthyroidism meant no ophthalmopathy progression within 18 months. Trimming took off 4 bases at V and 10 bases at J, with 14 bases between the two ends. The length of the CDR3 is 14 residues. Per the germline V gene, CDR1 is LGHDT and CDR2 is YNNKEL (reference sequence). This entry belongs to a study of T cells in Graves' hyperthyroidism and ophthalmopathy. RNA transcripts were the template for amplifying TCR beta CDR3 regions. First-round RT-PCR of the TCR CDR3 relied on the HTBI primer set. Each CDR3 protein gets one entry after TCRdb re-called the multiplex PCR reads with MiXCR. The sample includes more than 600,000 distinct CDR3 sequences, 16% of them seen just once.

The sequenced material came from blood. The source is a man between 18 and 29 years old with Graves' hyperthyroidism. The chain couples TRBV3-1 to TRBJ1-6, with unresolved D. The CDR3 DNA follows: TGTGCCAGCAGCCGAAACGACGCCGGCTCACCCCTCCACTTT. Translated: CASSRNDAGSPLHF.